The present T cell receptor beta chain was sequenced within a study of T cell repertoires in cytomegalovirus infection. Germline V gene data show CDR1 as SEHNR and CDR2 as FQNEAQ (reference sequence). This CDR3 region has 12 residues. Trimming left V 6 bases short and J 8 bases short, with 11 bases between. For this clonotype: Its antigen is unidentified.

TCRdb re-derived calls from the reads in MiXCR, one entry per CDR3 protein. This sample yields just over 450,000 distinct CDR3 sequences, of which 42% are seen a single time; 40% to 50% belongs to the top ten. Overall study results and limits: The ex vivo response was dominated by HLA-C-restricted CMV-specific TCR beta clonotypes.

The sequence derives from a human donor in good health (CMV status not recorded). Some clones in this sample may be carry-over from other donors' samples. The chain uses TRBV7-9 and TRBJ1-3; D not resolved. The sequencing used cultured PBMCs, collected from culture after CMV antigen stimulation. CDR3 residues: CASRMSLDTIYF. CDR3 nucleotide sequence: TGTGCCAGCAGGATGTCGCTGGACACCATATATTTT.